This T cell receptor beta chain was identified during a study of human T cells and chemical hapten exposure. For the study at large: Patch tests put 0.01% DPC on the upper back, read at 6 days.

Time point given: pre-sensitization, week 0. As for treatment: therapeutic diphenylcyclopropenone sensitization with weekly scalp DPC. Notes on the study in general: Those TCRs sitting above 1 in 1000 frequency stayed the same with DPC sensitization.

This clonotype has only a few counts. The antigen is unknown. Mismatch with germline at one junction end may stem from a read error. TCRdb passed the RACE reads through MiXCR, listing each CDR3 protein once. The sample carries some 300,000 distinct CDR3 sequences, around 5% recorded once. Germline values: CDR1 SSHAT, CDR2 FNYEAQ (reference sequence). The CDR3 is 14 amino acids. The chain employs TRBV7-7 and TRBJ2-2; D may be TRBD1 (5 bases). The receptor was derived from a woman between 18 and 29 years old with alopecia areata. Some clones in this sample may be carry-over from other donors' samples. The material sequenced was whole blood, taken in connection with sensitization to the hapten diphenylcyclopropenone (DPC). CDR3 coding DNA: TGTGCTAGCAGCTTAGGGGCCCTAGCCGGGGAGCTGTTTTTT. It translates to CASSLGALAGELFF.